What follows describes a single T cell receptor beta chain. TCRdb fed the RT-PCR reads into MiXCR, producing one record per CDR3 protein. The sample lists fewer than 800,000 distinct CDR3 sequences; approximately 15% were seen once. This receptor was taken from a female donor in good health, serving as a healthy control. Specimen: memory CD4+ T cells from blood.

For the CDR3, the DNA is TGTGCCAGCAGCCAAGCACAGGGGGACTCCTACGAGCAGTACTTC. It encodes CASSQAQGDSYEQYF. The chain links TRBV4-2 to TRBJ2-7; 8 positions agree with TRBD1. The CDR3 is 15 amino acids. Germline assignment: CDR1 LGHNA and CDR2 YNFKEQ. The J segment lost 0 bases and the V segment lost 1 base, leaving 2 bases of the junction unmatched.